This T cell receptor (beta chain) appears in the sequencing data of a study of blood T cells in healthy people across ages. General study points: Long-lived and aged donors differed, with more naive CD4+ cells and higher diversity in the long-lived.

The CDR3 is made up of 14 amino acids. V lost 5 bases and J lost 0, with 12 bases in between. The germline CDR1 and CDR2 sequences are SQVTM and ANQGSEA. Ten or more counts support this clonotype. The antigen remains undetermined. Using a J-beta primer mix together with a sample-barcoded 5' primer, a second PCR was run for roughly 7 to 11 cycles. Each cDNA molecule carried a tag from a template-switch adaptor that contained 12 random nucleotides. TCRdb used MiXCR to reprocess the 5' RACE reads, holding one entry per CDR3 protein. The sample lists approximately 1.5 million distinct CDR3 sequences, less than 45% occurring once. For every donor, a draw yielded around 9.4 milliliters of peripheral blood.

This clonotype was sampled from a young woman in good health. The V and J genes are TRBV29-1 and TRBJ2-3; maybe TRBD2 (5 bases). Material for sequencing was blood. In DNA form, the CDR3 reads TGCAGCGTTTACGGGGTTCCTAGCACAGATACGCAGTATTTT. Its translation: CSVYGVPSTDTQYF.